The 2 T cell receptor beta chains listed next were all sequenced from one sample in a study of cytomegalovirus exposure and HLA in healthy donors. PCR was performed using 60 Vbeta and 13 Jbeta primers. Sequencing was performed with immunoSEQ multiplex PCR; in TCRdb, only in-frame clones are kept and a portion is missing. The top ten hold roughly 1.1% of the sample, which has 100,000 to 150,000 clones, around 80% seen once. Sequencing was performed on PBMCs. The receptors shown here come from a woman aged 25 to 39 in good health and CMV-seronegative.

The rearrangement joins TRBV2 to TRBJ1-1, with 7 bases that match TRBD1. Germline CDR1 SNHLY, CDR2 FYNNEI. The V gene end was trimmed by 6 bases and the J gene end by 1 base; junction bases not matched to a gene: 5. This CDR3 spans 14 amino acids. CDR3 residues: CASRRQGGNTEAFF. CDR3 DNA sequence: TGTGCCAGCAGGCGACAGGGAGGGAACACTGAAGCTTTCTTT.

The genes are TRBV5-1 and TRBJ2-5; 8 bases fit TRBD2. CDR1 and CDR2 (germline): SGHRS, YFSETQ. V was pared by 4 bases and J by 5 bases, with 10 bases of the junction left unmatched. The CDR3 spans 15 residues. CDR3 in DNA: TGCGCCAGCAGCGTCGGTCCGGGACTAGAGGAGACCCAGTACTTC. The encoded protein is CASSVGPGLEETQYF. The whole variable domain, filled in from reference TRBV5-1 and TRBJ2-5, reads KAGVTQTPRYLIKTRGQQVTLSCSPISGHRSVSWYQQTPGQGLQFLFEYFSETQRNKGNFPGRFSGRQFSNSRSEMNVSTLELGDSALYLCASSVGPGLEETQYFGPGTRLLVL.